This T cell receptor beta chain was sequenced for a study of shared clonotypes between healthy human individuals. Clones were read by immunoSEQ multiplex PCR, and TCRdb kept only the in-frame ones, dropping some. This sample carries more than 2 million clones, about 94% of them seen once, and the ten largest clones take 1% to 1.3%. This CDR3 comprises 16 residues. Germline CDR1 reads SGHVS; CDR2 reads FQNEAQ. The V end lost 5 bases, the J end lost 4 bases, and 20 bases lay between the germline ends. CD8 cells classed as naive were CD45RO-negative and positively selected for CCR7, excluding terminally differentiated effector memory CD45RA+ cells.

This chain links TRBV7-8 with TRBJ1-1; D not certain. The sequencing input was naive CD8+ T cells sorted from blood. The TCR originated in a man between 18 and 29 years old in good health. The CDR3 loop is CASSPITPAVITEAFF. The CDR3 bases are TGTGCCAGCAGCCCCATAACGCCAGCGGTGATCACTGAAGCTTTCTTT. Drawing the rest from reference TRBV7-8 and TRBJ1-1, the complete variable domain is GAGVSQSPRYKVAKRGQDVALRCDPISGHVSLFWYQQALGQGPEFLTYFQNEAQLDKSGLPSDRFFAERPEGSVSTLKIQRTQQEDSAVYLCASSPITPAVITEAFFGQGTRLTVV.